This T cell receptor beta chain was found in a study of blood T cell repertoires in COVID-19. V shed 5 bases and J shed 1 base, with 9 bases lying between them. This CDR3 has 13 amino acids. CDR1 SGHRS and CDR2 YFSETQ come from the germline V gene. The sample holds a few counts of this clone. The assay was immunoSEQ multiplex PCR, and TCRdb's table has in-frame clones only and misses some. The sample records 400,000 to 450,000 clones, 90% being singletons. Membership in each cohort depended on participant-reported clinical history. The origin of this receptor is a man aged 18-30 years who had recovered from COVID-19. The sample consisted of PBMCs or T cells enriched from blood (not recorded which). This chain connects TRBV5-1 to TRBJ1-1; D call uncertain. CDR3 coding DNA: TGCGCCAGCAGGCGGGATGCGAACACTGAAGCTTTCTTT. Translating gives CASRRDANTEAFF.